This entry concerns a single T cell receptor beta chain. This clonotype was counted ten times or more. It lacks a known antigen. Base quality data are lacking; no much larger clone is found one base away. These data come from a study of T cell repertoires in cytomegalovirus infection (dated by TCRdb to between 2017 and 2020). Broadly, across the study: Donor HLA type was relevant to the analysis, as public TCR beta signatures indicated carriage of CMV infection together with the matching HLA type. Study-level results and caveats: In both this cohort and an independent roughly 330-donor cohort, the cumulative frequency of public TCR beta family members distinguished carriers of CMV infection plus the relevant HLA type. The ex vivo response was dominated by HLA-C-restricted CMV-specific TCR beta clonotypes, which also provided the single most frequent clonotype in two of eight donors.

Sequencing was performed on an Illumina HiSeq 1500. The raw public reads went through TCRdb reprocessing: fastp at Q25, MiXCR clone calling, in-frame beta chains kept. All rows with the same CDR3 protein become a single entry with the most common DNA and genes. The sample contains hundreds of thousands of distinct CDR3 sequences, roughly a sixth of them found a single time. In total, the top ten clones hold 12% of the sample. From its cysteine to its phenylalanine, the CDR3 spans 15 amino acids. This entry keeps only the CDR3 DNA: 45 bases, framed from base 1. V is reduced by 2 bases and J by 2 bases, leaving a spacing of 12 bases between them. For CDR1 and CDR2, the germline V gene lists SGHTA and FQGNSA.

The chain is made from TRBV7-2 and TRBJ1-2; possibly the D gene is TRBD1, per 6 matching bases. The TCR was taken from a human donor in good health (CMV status not recorded). Some clones in this sample may be carry-over from other donors' samples. Input material: PBMCs. At the DNA level, the sequence is TGTGCCAGCAGCTTATCTCGGGGGCCCAACTATGGCTACACCTTC. This translates into CASSLSRGPNYGYTF. The reference TRBV7-2 and TRBJ1-2 proteins fill in what lies around the CDR3, so the full variable domain reads GAGVSQSPSNKVTEKGKDVELRCDPISGHTALYWYRQSLGQGLEFLIYFQGNSAPDKSGLPSDRFSAERTGGSVSTLTIQRTQQEDSAVYLCASSLSRGPNYGYTFGSGTRLTVV.